This T cell receptor (beta chain) was sequenced in a study of shared clonotypes between healthy human individuals. Study details: Participating donors consisted of a couple of women and three men aged 18 to 49. Used for every donor were three CD4 naive, three CD4 memory, two CD8 naive and one CD8 memory plate.

The assay was immunoSEQ multiplex PCR, and TCRdb's table has in-frame clones only and misses some. Here the sample spans about 2.1 million clones, approximately 92% being singletons. Positive CCR7 selection of CD45RO-negative cells yielded the naive CD8 cells, and terminally differentiated effector memory CD45RA+ cells were excluded. Source material: naive CD8+ T cells from PBMCs. This sequence was found in a man aged 18-30 years in good health. Some clones in this sample may be carry-over from other donors' samples.

The CDR3 loop reads CASSFRWDSEAFF. CDR3 coding DNA: TGTGCCAGCAGTTTTAGGTGGGACTCCGAAGCTTTCTTT. This chain joins TRBV28 and TRBJ1-1; maybe TRBD1 (5 bases). Trimming shortened V by 3 bases and J by 8 bases, and 13 bases separated the two germline ends. The CDR3 consists of 13 residues. The germline CDR1 and CDR2 sequences are MDHEN and SYDVKM.